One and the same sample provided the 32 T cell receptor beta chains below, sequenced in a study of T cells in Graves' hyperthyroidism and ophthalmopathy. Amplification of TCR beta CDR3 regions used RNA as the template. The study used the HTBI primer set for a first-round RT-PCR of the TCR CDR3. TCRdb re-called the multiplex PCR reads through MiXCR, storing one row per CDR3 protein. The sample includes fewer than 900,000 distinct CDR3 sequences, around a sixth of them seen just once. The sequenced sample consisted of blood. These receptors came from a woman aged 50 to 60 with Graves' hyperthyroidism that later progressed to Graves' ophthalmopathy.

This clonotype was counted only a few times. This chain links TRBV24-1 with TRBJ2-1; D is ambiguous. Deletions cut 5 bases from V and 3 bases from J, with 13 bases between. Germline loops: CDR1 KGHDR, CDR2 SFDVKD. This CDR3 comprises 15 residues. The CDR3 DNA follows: TGTGCCACCAGTGTCGGACCCATTATCTACAATGAGCAGTTCTTC. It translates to CATSVGPIIYNEQFF.

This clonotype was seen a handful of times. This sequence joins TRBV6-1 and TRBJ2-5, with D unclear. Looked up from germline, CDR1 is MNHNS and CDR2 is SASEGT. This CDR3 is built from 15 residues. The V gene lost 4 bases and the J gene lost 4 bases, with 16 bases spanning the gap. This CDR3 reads CASSGPQGALETQYF. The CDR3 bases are TGTGCCAGCAGTGGACCTCAAGGTGCCCTAGAGACCCAGTACTTC.

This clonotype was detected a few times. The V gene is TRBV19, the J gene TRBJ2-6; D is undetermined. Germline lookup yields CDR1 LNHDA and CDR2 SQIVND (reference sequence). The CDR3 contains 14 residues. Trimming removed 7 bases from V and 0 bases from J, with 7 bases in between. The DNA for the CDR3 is TGTGCCAGTACCTTACTCTCTGGGGCCAACGTCCTGACTTTC. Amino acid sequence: CASTLLSGANVLTF.

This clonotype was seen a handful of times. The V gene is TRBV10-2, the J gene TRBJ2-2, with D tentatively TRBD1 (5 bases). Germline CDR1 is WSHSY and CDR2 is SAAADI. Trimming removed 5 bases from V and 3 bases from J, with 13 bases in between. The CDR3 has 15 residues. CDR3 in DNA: TGCGCCAGCAGTACTATGGACACATACACCGGGGAGCTGTTTTTT. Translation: CASSTMDTYTGELFF.

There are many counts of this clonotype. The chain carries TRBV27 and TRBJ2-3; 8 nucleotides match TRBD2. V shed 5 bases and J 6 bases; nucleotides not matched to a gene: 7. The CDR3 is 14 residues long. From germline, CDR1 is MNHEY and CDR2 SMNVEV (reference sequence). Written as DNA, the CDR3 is TGTGCCAGCAGTGGGAGCGGGGGAGGGGATACGCAGTATTTT. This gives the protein CASSGSGGGDTQYF.

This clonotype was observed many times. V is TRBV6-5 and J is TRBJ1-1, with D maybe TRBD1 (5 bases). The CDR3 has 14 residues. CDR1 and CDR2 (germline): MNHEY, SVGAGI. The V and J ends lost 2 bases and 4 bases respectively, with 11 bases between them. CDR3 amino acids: CASSYEGLGTEAFF. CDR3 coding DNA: TGTGCCAGCAGTTACGAGGGACTGGGCACTGAAGCTTTCTTT.

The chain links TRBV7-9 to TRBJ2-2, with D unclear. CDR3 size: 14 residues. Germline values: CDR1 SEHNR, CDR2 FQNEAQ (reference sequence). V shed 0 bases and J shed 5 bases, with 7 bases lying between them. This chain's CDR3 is CASSLAQLTGELFF. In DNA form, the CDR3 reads TGTGCCAGCAGCTTAGCTCAGCTGACCGGGGAGCTGTTTTTT.

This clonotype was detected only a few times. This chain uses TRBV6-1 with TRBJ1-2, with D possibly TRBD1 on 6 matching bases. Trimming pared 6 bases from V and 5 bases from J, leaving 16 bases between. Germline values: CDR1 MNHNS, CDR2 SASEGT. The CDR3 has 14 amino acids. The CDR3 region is CASRQEDRRYGYTF. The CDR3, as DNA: TGTGCCAGCAGACAGGAGGACAGAAGATATGGCTACACCTTC.

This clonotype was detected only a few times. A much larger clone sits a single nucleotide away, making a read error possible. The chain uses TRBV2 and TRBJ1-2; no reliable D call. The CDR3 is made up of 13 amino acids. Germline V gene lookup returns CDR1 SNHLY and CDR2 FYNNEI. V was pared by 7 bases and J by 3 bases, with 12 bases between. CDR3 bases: TGTGCCAGCACAGAGTACGGCTACTATGGCTACACCTTC. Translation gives CASTEYGYYGYTF.

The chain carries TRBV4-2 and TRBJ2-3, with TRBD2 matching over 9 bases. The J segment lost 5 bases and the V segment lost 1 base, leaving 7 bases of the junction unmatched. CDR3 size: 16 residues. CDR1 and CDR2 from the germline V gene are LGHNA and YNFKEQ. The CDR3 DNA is TGTGCCAGCAGCCAAGGGGCTAGCGGGGAATTAGATACGCAGTATTTT. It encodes CASSQGASGELDTQYF.

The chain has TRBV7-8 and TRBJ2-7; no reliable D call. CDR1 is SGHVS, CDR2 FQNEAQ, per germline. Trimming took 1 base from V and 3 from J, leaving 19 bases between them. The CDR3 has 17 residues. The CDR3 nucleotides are TGTGCCAGCAGCTTAGTGGTCTTTCCAGGCGGCCGCTACGAGCAGTACTTC. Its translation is CASSLVVFPGGRYEQYF.

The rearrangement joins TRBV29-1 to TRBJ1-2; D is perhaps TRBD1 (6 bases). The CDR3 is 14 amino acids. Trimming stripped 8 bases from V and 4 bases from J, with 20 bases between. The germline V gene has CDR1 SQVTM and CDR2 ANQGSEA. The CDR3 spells CSTTEAGDRYGYTF. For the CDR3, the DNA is TGCAGCACCACGGAAGCAGGGGACCGCTATGGCTACACCTTC. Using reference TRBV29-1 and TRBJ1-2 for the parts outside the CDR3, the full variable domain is SAVISQKPSRDICQRGTSLTIQCQVDSQVTMMFWYRQQPGQSLTLIATANQGSEATYESGFVIDKFPISRPNLTFSTLTVSNMSPEDSSIYLCSTTEAGDRYGYTFGSGTRLTVV.

The CDR3 sequence: CASSWGHPGNQPQHF. The CDR3 coding sequence is TGCGCCAGCAGCTGGGGACACCCGGGAAATCAGCCCCAGCATTTT. The chain joins TRBV5-1 to TRBJ1-5, with a tentative D call TRBD1 (6 bases). V lost 3 bases and J 4 bases, leaving 14 bases between the germline ends. The CDR3 is made up of 15 amino acids. CDR1 SGHRS and CDR2 YFSETQ come from the germline V gene.

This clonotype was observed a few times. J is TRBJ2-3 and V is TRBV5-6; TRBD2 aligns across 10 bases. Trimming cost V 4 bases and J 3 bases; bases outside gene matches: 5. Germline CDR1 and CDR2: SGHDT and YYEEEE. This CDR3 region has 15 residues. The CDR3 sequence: CASSKGLAWTDTQYF. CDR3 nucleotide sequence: TGTGCCAGCAGCAAGGGACTAGCGTGGACAGATACGCAGTATTTT.

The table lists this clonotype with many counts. The CDR3 here is CASSFRHGTDTQYF. The CDR3 DNA reads as TGTGCCAGCAGTTTCAGACACGGAACAGATACGCAGTATTTT. The chain links TRBV12-3 or TRBV12-4 to TRBJ2-3, with D uncertain. Trimming shortened V by 3 bases and J by 3 bases, and 10 bases separated the two germline ends. The CDR3 runs to 14 residues.

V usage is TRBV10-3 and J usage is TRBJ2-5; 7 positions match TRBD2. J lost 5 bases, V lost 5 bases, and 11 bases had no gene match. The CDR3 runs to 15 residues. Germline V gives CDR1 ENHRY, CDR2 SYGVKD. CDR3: CAISPRTRVGETQYF. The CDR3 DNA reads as TGTGCCATCAGTCCGAGGACTAGAGTAGGGGAGACCCAGTACTTC.

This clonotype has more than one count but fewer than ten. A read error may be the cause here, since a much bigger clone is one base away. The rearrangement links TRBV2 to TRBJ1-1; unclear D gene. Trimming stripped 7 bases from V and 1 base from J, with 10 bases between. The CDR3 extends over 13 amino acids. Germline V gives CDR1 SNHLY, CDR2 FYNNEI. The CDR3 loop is CASKWARNTEAFF. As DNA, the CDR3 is TGTGCCAGCAAATGGGCAAGGAACACTGAAGCTTTCTTT.

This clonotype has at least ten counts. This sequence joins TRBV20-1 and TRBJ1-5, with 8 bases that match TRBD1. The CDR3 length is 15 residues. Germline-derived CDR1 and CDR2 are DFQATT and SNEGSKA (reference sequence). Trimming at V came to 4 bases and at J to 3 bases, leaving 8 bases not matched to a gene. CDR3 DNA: TGCAGTGCTACCTTTACAGGGGGAGACAATCAGCCCCAGCATTTT. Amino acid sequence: CSATFTGGDNQPQHF.

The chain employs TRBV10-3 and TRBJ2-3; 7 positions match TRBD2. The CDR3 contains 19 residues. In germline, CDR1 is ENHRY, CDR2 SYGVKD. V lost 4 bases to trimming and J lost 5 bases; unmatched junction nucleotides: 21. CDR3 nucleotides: TGTGCCATCAGTGGCCCCGGTGGTCTAGCGGAGAGGAGGGGAGATACGCAGTATTTT. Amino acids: CAISGPGGLAERRGDTQYF.

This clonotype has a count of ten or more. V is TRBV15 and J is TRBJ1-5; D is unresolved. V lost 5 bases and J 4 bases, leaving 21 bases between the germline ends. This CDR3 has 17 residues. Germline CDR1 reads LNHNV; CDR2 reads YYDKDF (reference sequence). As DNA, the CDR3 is TGTGCCACCAGCTCCCAGTGGGCAGCAACAGAAAATCAGCCCCAGCATTTT. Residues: CATSSQWAATENQPQHF.

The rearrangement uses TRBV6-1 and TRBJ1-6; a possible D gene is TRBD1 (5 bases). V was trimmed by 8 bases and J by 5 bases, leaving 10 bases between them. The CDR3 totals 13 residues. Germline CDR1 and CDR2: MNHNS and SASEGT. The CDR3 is CASGRGDNSPLHF. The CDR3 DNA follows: TGTGCCAGCGGACGGGGCGATAATTCACCCCTCCACTTT.

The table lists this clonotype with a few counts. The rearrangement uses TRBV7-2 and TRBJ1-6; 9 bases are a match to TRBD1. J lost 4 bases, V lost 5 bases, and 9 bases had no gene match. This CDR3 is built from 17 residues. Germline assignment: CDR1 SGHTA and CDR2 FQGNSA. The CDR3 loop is CASSNRQGGAYNSPLHF. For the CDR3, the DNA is TGTGCCAGCAGCAATCGACAGGGGGGGGCTTATAATTCACCCCTCCACTTT.

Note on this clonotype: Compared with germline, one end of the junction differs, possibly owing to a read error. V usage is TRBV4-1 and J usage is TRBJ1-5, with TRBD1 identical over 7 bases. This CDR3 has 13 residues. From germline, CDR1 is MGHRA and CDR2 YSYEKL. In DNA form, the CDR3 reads TGCACCAGCAGCGGGACGGGCCAGGGGGCCCAGCATTTT. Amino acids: CTSSGTGQGAQHF.

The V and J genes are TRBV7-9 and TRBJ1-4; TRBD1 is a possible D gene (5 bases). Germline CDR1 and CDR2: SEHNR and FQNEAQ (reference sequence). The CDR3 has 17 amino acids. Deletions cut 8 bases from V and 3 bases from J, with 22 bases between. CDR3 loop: CASSYSGPLSSNEKLFF. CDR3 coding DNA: TGTGCCAGCTCGTATTCGGGGCCCTTATCCTCTAATGAAAAACTGTTTTTT. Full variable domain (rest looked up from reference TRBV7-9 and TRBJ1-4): DTGVSQNPRHKITKRGQNVTFRCDPISEHNRLYWYRQTLGQGPEFLTYFQNEAQLEKSRLLSDRFSAERPKGSFSTLEIQRTEQGDSAMYLCASSYSGPLSSNEKLFFGSGTQLSVL.

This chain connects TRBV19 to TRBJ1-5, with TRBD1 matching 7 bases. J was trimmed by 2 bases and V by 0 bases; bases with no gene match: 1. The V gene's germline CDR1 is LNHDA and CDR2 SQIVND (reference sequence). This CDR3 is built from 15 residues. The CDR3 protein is CASSIDQGGNQPQHF. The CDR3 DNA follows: TGTGCCAGTAGTATAGATCAGGGGGGCAATCAGCCCCAGCATTTT.

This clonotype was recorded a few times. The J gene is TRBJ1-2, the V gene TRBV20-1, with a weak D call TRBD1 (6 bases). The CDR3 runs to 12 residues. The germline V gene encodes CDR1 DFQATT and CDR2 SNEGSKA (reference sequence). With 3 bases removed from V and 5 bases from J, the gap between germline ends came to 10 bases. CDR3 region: CSASPQGYGYTF. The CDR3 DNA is TGCAGTGCTAGCCCTCAGGGGTATGGCTACACCTTC.

The CDR3 protein is CASSPDPSDEKLFF. The CDR3 region has the DNA TGTGCCAGCAGCCCCGACCCGTCGGATGAAAAACTGTTTTTT. This chain links TRBV7-6 with TRBJ1-4; unclear D gene. Trimming removed 5 bases at V and 6 bases at J, with 13 bases between. CDR1 SGHVS and CDR2 FNYEAQ come from the germline V gene. The CDR3 covers 14 residues.

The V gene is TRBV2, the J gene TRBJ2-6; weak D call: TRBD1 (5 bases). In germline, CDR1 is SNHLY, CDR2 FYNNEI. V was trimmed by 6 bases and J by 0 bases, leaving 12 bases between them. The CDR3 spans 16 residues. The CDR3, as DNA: TGTGCCAGCAGGGCAGGGCTGAGCTCTGGGGCCAACGTCCTGACTTTC. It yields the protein CASRAGLSSGANVLTF.

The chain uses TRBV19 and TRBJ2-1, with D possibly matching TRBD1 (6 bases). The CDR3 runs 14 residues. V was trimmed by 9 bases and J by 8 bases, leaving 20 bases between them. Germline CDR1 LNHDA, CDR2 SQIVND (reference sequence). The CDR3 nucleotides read TGTGCCAGAAACAGGGTTGCGACATTCGATGAGCAGTTCTTC. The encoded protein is CARNRVATFDEQFF.

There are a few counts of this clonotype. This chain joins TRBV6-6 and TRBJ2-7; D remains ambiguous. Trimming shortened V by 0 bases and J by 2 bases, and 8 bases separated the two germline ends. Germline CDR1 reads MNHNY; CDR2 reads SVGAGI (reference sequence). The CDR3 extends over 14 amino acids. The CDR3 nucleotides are TGTGCCAGCAGTTACTCCGCCGGAGCCTACGAGCAGTACTTC. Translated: CASSYSAGAYEQYF.

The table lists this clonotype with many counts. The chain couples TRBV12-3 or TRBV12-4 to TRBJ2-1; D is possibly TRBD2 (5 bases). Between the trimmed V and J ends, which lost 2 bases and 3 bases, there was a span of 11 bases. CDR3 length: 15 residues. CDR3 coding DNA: TGTGCCAGCAGTTTACACAACCGGGACTACAATGAGCAGTTCTTC. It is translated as CASSLHNRDYNEQFF.

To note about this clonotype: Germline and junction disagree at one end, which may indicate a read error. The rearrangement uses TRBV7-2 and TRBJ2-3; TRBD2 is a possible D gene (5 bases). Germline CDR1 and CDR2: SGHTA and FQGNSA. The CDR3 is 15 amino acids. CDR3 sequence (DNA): TGTGCCAGAAGCTTAGACGGACTTAGCACAGATACGCAGTATTTT. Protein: CARSLDGLSTDTQYF.